These 3 T cell receptor beta chains came from one sample sequenced in a study of blood T cells in healthy people across ages. Sample-barcoded 5' priming and a J-beta primer mix drove a second PCR of 7 to 11 cycles. Each CDR3 protein gets one entry after TCRdb re-called the 5' RACE reads with MiXCR. The table includes roughly 830,000 distinct CDR3 sequences, around two thirds detected once. The sample comprised blood. Receptors originate from a man aged 30-40 years in good health.

The rearrangement uses TRBV6-2 or TRBV6-3 and TRBJ2-6, with 7 nucleotides matching TRBD1. The V and J ends lost 5 bases and 9 bases, in that order; junction bases with no gene match: 10. Germline loops: CDR1 MNHEY, CDR2 SVGEGT. CDR3 length equals 15 residues. The CDR3 DNA sequence: TGTGCCAGCAGTAGACAGGGAGCTGATGACAACGTCCTGACTTTC. Translated, it gives CASSRQGADDNVLTF.

The gene calls are TRBV7-2 and TRBJ1-3; 11 nucleotides agree with TRBD1. The CDR3 totals 17 residues. In germline, CDR1 is SGHTA, CDR2 FQGNSA. V gave up 5 bases and J gave up 4 bases; unmatched junction bases: 10. The CDR3 nucleotides read TGTGCCAGCAGCCCTCGGACAGGGGGCGCAGAAGGAAACACCATATATTTT. Translated, it gives CASSPRTGGAEGNTIYF.

V is TRBV20-1 and J is TRBJ2-7; 8 bases agree with TRBD2. The length of the CDR3 is 17 residues. Losses at the gene ends were 0 bases for V and 3 bases for J; bases not matched to a gene: 13. Germline loops: CDR1 DFQATT, CDR2 SNEGSKA (reference sequence). The CDR3 is CSAREGTGAGGGYEQYF. In DNA, the CDR3 is TGCAGTGCTAGAGAGGGGACGGGTGCGGGGGGTGGCTACGAGCAGTACTTC.